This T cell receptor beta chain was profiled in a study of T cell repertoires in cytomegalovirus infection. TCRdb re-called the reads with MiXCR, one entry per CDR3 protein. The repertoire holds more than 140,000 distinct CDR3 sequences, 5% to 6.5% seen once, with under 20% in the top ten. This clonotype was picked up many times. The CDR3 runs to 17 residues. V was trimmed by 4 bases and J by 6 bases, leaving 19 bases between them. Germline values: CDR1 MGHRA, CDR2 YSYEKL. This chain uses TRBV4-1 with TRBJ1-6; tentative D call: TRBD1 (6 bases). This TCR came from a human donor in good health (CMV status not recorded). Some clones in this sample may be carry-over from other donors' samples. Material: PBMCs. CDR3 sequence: CASSLRWSGQINSPLHF. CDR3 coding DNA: TGCGCCAGCAGCCTTCGCTGGTCGGGACAAATTAATTCACCCCTCCACTTT.